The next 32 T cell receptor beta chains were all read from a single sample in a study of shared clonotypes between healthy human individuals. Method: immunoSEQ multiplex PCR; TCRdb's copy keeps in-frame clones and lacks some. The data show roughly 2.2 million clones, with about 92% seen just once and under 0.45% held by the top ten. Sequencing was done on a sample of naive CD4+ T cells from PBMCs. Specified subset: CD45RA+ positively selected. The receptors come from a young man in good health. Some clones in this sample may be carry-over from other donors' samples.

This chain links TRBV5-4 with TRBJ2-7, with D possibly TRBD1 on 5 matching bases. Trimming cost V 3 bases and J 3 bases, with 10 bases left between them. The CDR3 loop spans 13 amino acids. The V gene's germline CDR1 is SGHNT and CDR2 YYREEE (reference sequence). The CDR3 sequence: CASSSRELYEQYF. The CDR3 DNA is TGTGCCAGCAGCTCCAGGGAACTCTACGAGCAGTACTTC.

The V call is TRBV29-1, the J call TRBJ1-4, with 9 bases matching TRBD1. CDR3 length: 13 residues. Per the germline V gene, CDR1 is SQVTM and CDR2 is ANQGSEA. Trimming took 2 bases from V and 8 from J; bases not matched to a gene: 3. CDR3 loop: CSVERDRDEKLFF. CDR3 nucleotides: TGCAGCGTTGAACGGGACAGGGACGAAAAACTGTTTTTT.

The CDR3 DNA reads TGCGCCAGCAGCCAAGAGGCCCTAGCGGGAGGGCCAAGAAATGAGCAGTTCTTC. It yields the protein CASSQEALAGGPRNEQFF. The chain uses TRBV4-1 and TRBJ2-1; 12 bases line up with TRBD2. CDR1 and CDR2 (germline): MGHRA, YSYEKL. Unmatched junction bases numbered 10, after V lost 0 bases and J lost 7 bases. CDR3 size: 18 residues.

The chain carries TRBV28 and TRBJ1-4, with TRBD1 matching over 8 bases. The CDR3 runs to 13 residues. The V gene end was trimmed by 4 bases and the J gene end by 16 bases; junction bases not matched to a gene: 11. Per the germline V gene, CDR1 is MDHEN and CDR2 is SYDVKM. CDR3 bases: TGTGCCAGCAGTTCCTACCGGGACAGGTATAAGTTTTTT. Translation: CASSSYRDRYKFF.

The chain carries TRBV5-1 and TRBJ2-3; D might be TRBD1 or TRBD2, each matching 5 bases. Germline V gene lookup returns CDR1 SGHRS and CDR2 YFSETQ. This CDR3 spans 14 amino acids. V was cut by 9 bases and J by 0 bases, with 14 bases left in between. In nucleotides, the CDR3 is TGCGCCACGGGACGGGTATCTAGCACAGATACGCAGTATTTT. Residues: CATGRVSSTDTQYF.

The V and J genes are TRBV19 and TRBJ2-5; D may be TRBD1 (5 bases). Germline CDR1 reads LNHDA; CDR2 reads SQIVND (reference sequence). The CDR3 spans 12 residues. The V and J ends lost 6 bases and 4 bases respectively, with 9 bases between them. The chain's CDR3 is CASSGRVETQYF. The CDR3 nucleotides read TGTGCCAGTAGCGGCAGGGTAGAGACCCAGTACTTC.

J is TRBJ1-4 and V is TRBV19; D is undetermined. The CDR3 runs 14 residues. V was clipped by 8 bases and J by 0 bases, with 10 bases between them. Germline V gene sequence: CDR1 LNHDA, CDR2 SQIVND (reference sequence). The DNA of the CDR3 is TGTGCCAGTCGCGGGGATACAACTAATGAAAAACTGTTTTTT. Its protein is CASRGDTTNEKLFF.

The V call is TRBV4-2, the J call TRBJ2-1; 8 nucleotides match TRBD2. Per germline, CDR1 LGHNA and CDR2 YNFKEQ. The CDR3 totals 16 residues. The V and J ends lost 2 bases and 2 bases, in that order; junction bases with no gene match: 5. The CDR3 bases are TGTGCCAGCAGCCAACGGGAGGGAGGGGCCTACAATGAGCAGTTCTTC. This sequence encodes CASSQREGGAYNEQFF.

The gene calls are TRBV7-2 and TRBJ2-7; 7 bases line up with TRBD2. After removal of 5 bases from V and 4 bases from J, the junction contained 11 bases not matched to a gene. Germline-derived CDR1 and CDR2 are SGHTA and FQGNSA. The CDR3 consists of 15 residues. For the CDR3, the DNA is TGTGCCAGCAGCCTTCGCGGGGGAGGTCAATACGAGCAGTACTTC. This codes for CASSLRGGGQYEQYF.

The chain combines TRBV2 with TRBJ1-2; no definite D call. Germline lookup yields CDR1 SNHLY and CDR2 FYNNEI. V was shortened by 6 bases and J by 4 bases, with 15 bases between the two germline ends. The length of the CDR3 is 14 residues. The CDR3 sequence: CASREDYLLYGYTF. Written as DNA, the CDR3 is TGTGCCAGCAGGGAGGACTATCTTCTCTATGGCTACACCTTC.

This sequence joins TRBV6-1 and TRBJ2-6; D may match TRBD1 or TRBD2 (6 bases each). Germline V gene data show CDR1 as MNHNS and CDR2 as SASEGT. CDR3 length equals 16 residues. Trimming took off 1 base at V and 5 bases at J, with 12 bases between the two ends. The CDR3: CASSEGGAFRANVLTF. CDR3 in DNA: TGTGCCAGCAGTGAAGGGGGGGCTTTCCGGGCCAACGTCCTGACTTTC.

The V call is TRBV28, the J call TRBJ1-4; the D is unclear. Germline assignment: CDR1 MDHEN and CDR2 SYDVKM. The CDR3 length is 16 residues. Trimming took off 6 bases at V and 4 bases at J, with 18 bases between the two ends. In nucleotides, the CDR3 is TGTGCCAGCAGGGTGGGGAGACGGGTTCGTAATGAAAAACTGTTTTTT. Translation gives CASRVGRRVRNEKLFF.

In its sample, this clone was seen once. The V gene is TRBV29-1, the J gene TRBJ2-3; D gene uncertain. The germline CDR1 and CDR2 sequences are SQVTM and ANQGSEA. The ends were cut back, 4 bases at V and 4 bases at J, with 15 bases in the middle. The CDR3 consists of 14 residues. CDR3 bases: TGCAGCGTTGTTCGGCCGTACGGCGCAGATACGCAGTATTTT. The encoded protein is CSVVRPYGADTQYF.

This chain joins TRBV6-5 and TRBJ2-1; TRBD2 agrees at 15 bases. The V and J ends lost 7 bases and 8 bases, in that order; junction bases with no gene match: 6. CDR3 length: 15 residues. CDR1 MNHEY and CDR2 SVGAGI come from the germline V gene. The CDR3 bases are TGTGCCAGCACCCGAGGACTAGCGGGAGGGGATGAGCAGTTCTTC. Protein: CASTRGLAGGDEQFF.

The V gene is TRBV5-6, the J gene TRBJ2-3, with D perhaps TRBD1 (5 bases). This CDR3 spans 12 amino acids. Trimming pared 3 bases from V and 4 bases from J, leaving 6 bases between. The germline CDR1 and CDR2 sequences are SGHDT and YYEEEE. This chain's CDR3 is CASSSRADTQYF. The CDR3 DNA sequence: TGTGCCAGCAGCTCCAGGGCAGATACGCAGTATTTT.

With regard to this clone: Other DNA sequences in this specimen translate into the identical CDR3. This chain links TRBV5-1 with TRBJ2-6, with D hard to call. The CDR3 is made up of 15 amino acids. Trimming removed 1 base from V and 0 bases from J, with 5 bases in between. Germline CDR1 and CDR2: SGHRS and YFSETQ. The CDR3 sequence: CASSLSASGANVLTF. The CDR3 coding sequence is TGCGCCAGCAGCTTGAGTGCCTCTGGGGCCAACGTCCTGACTTTC.

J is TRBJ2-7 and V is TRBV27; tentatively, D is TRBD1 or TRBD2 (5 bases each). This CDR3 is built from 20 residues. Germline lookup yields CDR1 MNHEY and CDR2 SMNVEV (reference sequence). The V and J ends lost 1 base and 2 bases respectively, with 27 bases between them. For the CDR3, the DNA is TGTGCCAGCAGTTTATACGCCCCTGCCATCCTCCGGGACGGGCCCTACGAGCAGTACTTC. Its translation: CASSLYAPAILRDGPYEQYF.

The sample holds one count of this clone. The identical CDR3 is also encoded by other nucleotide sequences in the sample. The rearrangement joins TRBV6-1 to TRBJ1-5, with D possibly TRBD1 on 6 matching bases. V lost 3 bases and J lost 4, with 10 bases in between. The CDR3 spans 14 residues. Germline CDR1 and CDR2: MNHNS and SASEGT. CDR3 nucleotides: TGTGCCAGCAGTGAGGCCAGGGGTAATCAGCCCCAGCATTTT. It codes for CASSEARGNQPQHF.

CDR3 coding DNA: TGTGCCAGCACCTACCGGTCGACCGGGGAGCTGTTTTTT. This codes for CASTYRSTGELFF. The rearrangement links TRBV11-2 to TRBJ2-2; D gene unclear. Germline assignment: CDR1 SGHAT and CDR2 FQNNGV. Trimming took 7 bases from V and 5 from J, leaving 11 bases between them. The length of the CDR3 is 13 residues.

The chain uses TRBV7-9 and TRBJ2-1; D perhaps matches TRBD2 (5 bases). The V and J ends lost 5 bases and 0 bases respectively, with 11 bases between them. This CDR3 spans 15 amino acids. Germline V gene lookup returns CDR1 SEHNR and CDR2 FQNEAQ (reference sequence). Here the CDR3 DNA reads TGTGCCAGCAGCCAACTAGGAAGCTCCTACAATGAGCAGTTCTTC. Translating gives CASSQLGSSYNEQFF.

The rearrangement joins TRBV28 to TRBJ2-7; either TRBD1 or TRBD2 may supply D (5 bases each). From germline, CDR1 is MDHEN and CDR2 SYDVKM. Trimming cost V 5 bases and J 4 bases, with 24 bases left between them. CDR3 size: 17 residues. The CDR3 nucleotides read TGTGCCAGCAGTCTTCCGGTTCTGGGGGAGTCGCCATACGAGCAGTACTTC. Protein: CASSLPVLGESPYEQYF.

This CDR3 is CASRFLDEQYF. The DNA of the CDR3 is TGTGCCAGCAGGTTTCTCGACGAGCAGTACTTC. This chain joins TRBV6-6 and TRBJ2-7; D uncertain. Trimming took 6 bases from V and 5 from J, leaving 8 bases between them. The CDR3 is 11 residues long. Germline V gives CDR1 MNHNY, CDR2 SVGAGI (reference sequence).

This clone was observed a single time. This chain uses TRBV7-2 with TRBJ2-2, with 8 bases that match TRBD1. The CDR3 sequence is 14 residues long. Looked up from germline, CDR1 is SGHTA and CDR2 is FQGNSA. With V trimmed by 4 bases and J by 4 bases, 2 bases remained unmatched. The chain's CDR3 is CASSSDRVTGELFF. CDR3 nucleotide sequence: TGTGCCAGCAGCTCGGACAGGGTCACCGGGGAGCTGTTTTTT.

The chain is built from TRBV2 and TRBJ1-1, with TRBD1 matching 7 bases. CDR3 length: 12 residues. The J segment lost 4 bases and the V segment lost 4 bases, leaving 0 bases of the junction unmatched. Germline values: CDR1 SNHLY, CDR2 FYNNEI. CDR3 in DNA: TGTGCCAGCAGTGCAGGGGGCACTGAAGCTTTCTTT. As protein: CASSAGGTEAFF.

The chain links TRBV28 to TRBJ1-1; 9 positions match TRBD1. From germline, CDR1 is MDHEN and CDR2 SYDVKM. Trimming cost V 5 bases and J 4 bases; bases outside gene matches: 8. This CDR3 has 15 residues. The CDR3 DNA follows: TGTGCCAGCAGTAAACTTGGGACAGGGCGCACTGAAGCTTTCTTT. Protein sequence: CASSKLGTGRTEAFF.

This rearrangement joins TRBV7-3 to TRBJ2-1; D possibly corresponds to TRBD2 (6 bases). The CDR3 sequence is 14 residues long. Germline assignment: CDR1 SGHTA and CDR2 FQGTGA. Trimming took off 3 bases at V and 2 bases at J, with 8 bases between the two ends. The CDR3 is CASSFSGAYNEQFF. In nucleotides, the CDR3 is TGTGCCAGCAGCTTTTCGGGAGCCTACAATGAGCAGTTCTTC.

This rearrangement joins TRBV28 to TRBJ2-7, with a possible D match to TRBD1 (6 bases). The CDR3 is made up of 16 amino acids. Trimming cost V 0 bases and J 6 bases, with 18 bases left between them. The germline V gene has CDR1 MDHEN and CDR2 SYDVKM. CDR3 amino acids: CASSLWKGERGGEQYF. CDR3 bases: TGTGCCAGCAGTTTATGGAAGGGGGAAAGAGGGGGCGAGCAGTACTTC.

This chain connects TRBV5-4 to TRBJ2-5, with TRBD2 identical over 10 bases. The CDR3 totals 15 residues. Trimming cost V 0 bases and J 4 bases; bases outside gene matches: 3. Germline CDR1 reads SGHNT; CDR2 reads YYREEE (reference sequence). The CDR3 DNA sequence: TGTGCCAGCAGCTTGGCTAGCGGGAGACGAGAGACCCAGTACTTC. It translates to CASSLASGRRETQYF.

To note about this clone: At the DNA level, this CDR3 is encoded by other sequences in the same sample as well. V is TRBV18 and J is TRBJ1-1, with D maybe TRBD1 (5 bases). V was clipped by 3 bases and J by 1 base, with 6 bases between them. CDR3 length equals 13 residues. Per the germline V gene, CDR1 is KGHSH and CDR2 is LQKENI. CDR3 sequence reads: CASSPGQNTEAFF. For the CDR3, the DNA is TGTGCCAGCTCACCTGGACAGAACACTGAAGCTTTCTTT.

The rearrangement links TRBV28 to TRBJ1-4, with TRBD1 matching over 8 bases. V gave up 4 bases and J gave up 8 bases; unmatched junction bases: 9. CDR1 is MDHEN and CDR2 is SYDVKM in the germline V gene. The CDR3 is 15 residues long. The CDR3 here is CASSSRQGTGEKLFF. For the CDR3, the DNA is TGTGCCAGCAGTTCCCGACAGGGGACGGGCGAAAAACTGTTTTTT.

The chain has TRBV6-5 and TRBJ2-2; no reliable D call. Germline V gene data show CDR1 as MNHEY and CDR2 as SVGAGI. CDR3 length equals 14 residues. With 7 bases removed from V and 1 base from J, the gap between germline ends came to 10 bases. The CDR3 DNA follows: TGTGCCAGCAATAGTAGAGTGAACACCGGGGAGCTGTTTTTT. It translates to CASNSRVNTGELFF.

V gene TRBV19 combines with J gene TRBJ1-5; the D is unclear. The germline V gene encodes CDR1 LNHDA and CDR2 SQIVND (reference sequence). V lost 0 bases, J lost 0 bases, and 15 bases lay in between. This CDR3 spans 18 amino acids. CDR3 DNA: TGTGCCAGTAGTATAGACCACTTAGTGGACTATAGCAATCAGCCCCAGCATTTT. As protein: CASSIDHLVDYSNQPQHF.